This entry features one TCR beta chain sequence. The antigen remains unidentified. Assay: immunoSEQ multiplex PCR; the TCRdb copy retains only in-frame clones and omits some. Of roughly 74,000 clones in the sample, more than 70% were seen once. This entry is derived from a study of a mutant IDH1 vaccine in newly diagnosed glioma. About the study: The therapy given earlier, which was standard therapy, consisted of radiotherapy, temozolomide, or both, and most of the patients received both.

The CDR3 covers 13 residues. Germline lookup yields CDR1 SQVTM and CDR2 ANQGSEA. The time point was: week 23, last vaccination. Vaccination comprised doses that each held 300 ug of mutant IDH1 20-mer peptide, plus topical imiquimod. This clonotype was obtained from a woman in her forties or fifties with glioma. This chain links TRBV29-1 with TRBJ2-1, with 7 nucleotides matching TRBD2. The material sequenced was PBMCs, taken from a glioma patient whose treatment included an IDH1 peptide vaccine. CDR3 DNA: TGCAGTACGGGGGGAAGCTCCTACAATGAGCAGTTCTTC. As protein: CSTGGSSYNEQFF.